The 15 T cell receptor beta chains below all came from one sample that was sequenced in a study of human T cells and chemical hapten exposure. Time point here: healthy volunteer bleed at 2 weeks. RNA extraction used unfractionated whole blood as the source of total RNA. TCRdb re-derived calls from the RACE reads in MiXCR, one entry per CDR3 protein. This sample carries around 130,000 distinct CDR3 sequences, approximately 8.3% of them seen once, and the ten largest clones take around 2%. The sample consisted of whole blood. All receptors derive from a male donor in good health. Some clones in this sample may be carry-over from other donors' samples.

A few counts support this clonotype. The gene calls are TRBV3-1 and TRBJ1-4; a weak D match, TRBD1 (6 bases). Germline V gene data show CDR1 as LGHDT and CDR2 as YNNKEL (reference sequence). The CDR3 contains 15 residues. The V and J ends lost 5 bases and 6 bases respectively, with 16 bases between them. CDR3 amino acids: CASSMPGQGDEKLFF. The CDR3 bases are TGTGCCAGCAGCATGCCGGGACAAGGAGATGAAAAACTGTTTTTT.

This clonotype was recorded a few times. This chain joins TRBV6-5 and TRBJ2-7; D is possibly TRBD2 (6 bases). From germline, CDR1 is MNHEY and CDR2 SVGAGI. The CDR3 loop spans 15 amino acids. The V gene lost 8 bases and the J gene lost 0 bases, with 17 bases spanning the gap. The CDR3 here is CASAPASASSYEQYF. The CDR3 DNA reads as TGTGCCAGCGCCCCGGCTAGCGCGAGCTCCTACGAGCAGTACTTC.

By frequency in the sample, this clonotype is medium-sized. The chain joins TRBV6-4 to TRBJ2-1; 10 nucleotides match TRBD2. This CDR3 is built from 15 residues. The junction had 3 bases not matched to a gene; V was cut back by 3 bases and J by 4 bases. Germline V lookup: CDR1 MRHNA, CDR2 SNTAGT. CDR3 residues: CASSEASGSYNEQFF. The CDR3 bases are TGTGCCAGCAGTGAAGCTAGCGGGAGTTACAATGAGCAGTTCTTC.

This clonotype was seen many times. This chain connects TRBV5-1 to TRBJ1-1; TRBD1 is a possible D gene (5 bases). The length of the CDR3 is 13 residues. The germline gives CDR1 SGHRS, CDR2 YFSETQ. Trimming took off 4 bases at V and 4 bases at J, with 11 bases between the two ends. CDR3 loop: CASSGPGATEAFF. CDR3 sequence (DNA): TGCGCCAGCAGCGGTCCTGGGGCCACTGAAGCTTTCTTT.

There are a few counts of this clonotype. This sequence joins TRBV7-9 and TRBJ1-5, with D unresolved. V lost 3 bases, J lost 3 bases, and 15 bases lay in between. The CDR3 totals 16 residues. The germline V gene encodes CDR1 SEHNR and CDR2 FQNEAQ (reference sequence). The DNA for the CDR3 is TGTGCCAGCAGCTTCGGAATTGCCCTGGACAATCAGCCCCAGCATTTT. Protein: CASSFGIALDNQPQHF.

This clonotype was recorded a few times. V gene TRBV25-1 combines with J gene TRBJ2-5; either TRBD1 or TRBD2 may fit D (5 bases each). Per germline, CDR1 MGHDK and CDR2 SYGVNS. Trimming left V 4 bases short and J 1 base short, with 16 bases between. The CDR3 is 16 amino acids. CDR3 amino acids: CASSATGPMGQETQYF. CDR3 nucleotide sequence: TGTGCCAGCAGTGCAACGGGGCCAATGGGCCAAGAGACCCAGTACTTC.

This clonotype was seen repeatedly, ten times or more. The J gene is TRBJ2-1, the V gene TRBV12-3 or TRBV12-4; perhaps TRBD2 as D (6 bases). The CDR3 extends over 13 amino acids. Trimming left V 6 bases short and J 5 bases short, with 11 bases between. The CDR3 reads CASRLAGNNEQFF. Here the CDR3 DNA reads TGTGCCAGCAGACTAGCCGGAAACAATGAGCAGTTCTTC.

As regards this clonotype: This may stem from a read error, because a much larger clone lies one nucleotide away. The J gene is TRBJ2-3, the V gene TRBV12-3 or TRBV12-4; D ambiguous. The CDR3 has 14 residues. The DNA of the CDR3 is TGTGTCGCAGCACAAGATAGTAGAACAGATACGCAGTATTTT. Amino acid sequence: CVAAQDSRTDTQYF.

This chain links TRBV5-1 with TRBJ2-1; 10 bases map to TRBD1. Germline CDR1 and CDR2: SGHRS and YFSETQ. This CDR3 region has 15 residues. V trimming: 3 bases; J trimming: 4 bases; junction bases outside the gene matches: 4. The CDR3 spells CASSSGTGDYNEQFF. CDR3 bases: TGCGCCAGCAGCTCGGGGACAGGGGATTACAATGAGCAGTTCTTC. The complete variable domain, with remaining parts taken from reference TRBV5-1 and TRBJ2-1, reads KAGVTQTPRYLIKTRGQQVTLSCSPISGHRSVSWYQQTPGQGLQFLFEYFSETQRNKGNFPGRFSGRQFSNSRSEMNVSTLELGDSALYLCASSSGTGDYNEQFFGPGTRLTVL.

This clonotype was counted a few times. The chain uses TRBV6-6 and TRBJ1-5; the match to TRBD1 covers 7 bases. The J segment lost 2 bases and the V segment lost 3 bases, leaving 7 bases of the junction unmatched. The CDR3 extends over 16 amino acids. Germline V gene sequence: CDR1 MNHNY, CDR2 SVGAGI (reference sequence). The chain's CDR3 is CASSYLGGAGNQPQHF. The CDR3 region has the DNA TGTGCCAGCAGTTATCTAGGGGGCGCCGGCAATCAGCCCCAGCATTTT.

Ten or more counts support this clonotype. The chain has TRBV5-6 and TRBJ2-3, with a possible D match to TRBD1 (6 bases). Trimming left V 0 bases short and J 1 base short, with 12 bases between. This CDR3 is 16 amino acids long. Per the germline V gene, CDR1 is SGHDT and CDR2 is YYEEEE. CDR3 DNA sequence: TGTGCCAGCAGCTTGGCAGGGCCAGGGGGCACAGATACGCAGTATTTT. As protein: CASSLAGPGGTDTQYF.

The chain couples TRBV11-3 to TRBJ2-1; D is unclear. Germline V gene lookup returns CDR1 SGHNT and CDR2 YENEEA. This CDR3 is built from 12 residues. V was pared by 1 base and J by 8 bases, with 6 bases between. Here the CDR3 DNA reads TGTGCCAGCAGCTTAGCGAGTGATGAGCAGTTCTTC. It specifies CASSLASDEQFF. Drawing the rest from reference TRBV11-3 and TRBJ2-1, the complete variable domain is EAGVVQSPRYKIIEKKQPVAFWCNPISGHNTLYWYLQNLGQGPELLIRYENEEAVDDSQLPKDRFSAERLKGVDSTLKIQPAELGDSAVYLCASSLASDEQFFGPGTRLTVL.

This rearrangement joins TRBV20-1 to TRBJ1-1, with 7 bases aligning to TRBD1. The trim removed 1 base at V and 7 bases at J, leaving 6 bases unmatched. This CDR3 spans 13 amino acids. From germline, CDR1 is DFQATT and CDR2 SNEGSKA (reference sequence). The DNA of the CDR3 is TGCAGTGCTAGAGGCCCGACAGGGTATGAAGCTTTCTTT. Translating it yields CSARGPTGYEAFF.

The chain employs TRBV12-3 or TRBV12-4 and TRBJ2-7, with D unresolved. Trimming stripped 5 bases from V and 0 bases from J, with 11 bases between. This CDR3 region has 14 residues. DNA for the CDR3: TGTGCCAGCAGTCGCTCCGGGCCCTCCTACGAGCAGTACTTC. Amino acid sequence: CASSRSGPSYEQYF.

This clonotype has just a few counts. The chain employs TRBV12-3 or TRBV12-4 and TRBJ2-7; 9 nucleotides agree with TRBD2. V shed 3 bases, J shed 0 bases, and the junction held 6 bases outside the gene matches. The CDR3 covers 16 residues. For the CDR3, the DNA is TGTGCCAGCAGTTTTCGACTAGCGGACAGCTCCTACGAGCAGTACTTC. It encodes CASSFRLADSSYEQYF.